Described below is a single T cell receptor (beta chain) sequence and its context. Its antigen is currently unknown. After isolation, RNA underwent reverse transcription to generate cDNA as the sequencing template. Profiling relied on immunoSEQ multiplex PCR, and the TCRdb table lists in-frame clones only, not all of them. Of about 12,000 clones detected, roughly 55% appear once; the ten largest clones hold approximately 15%. Germline V gene lookup returns CDR1 SNHLY and CDR2 FYNNEI. CDR3 length equals 15 residues. V dropped 6 bases and J dropped 6; count of bases not matched to a gene: 9. Researchers took lesional scalp punch biopsies and peripheral blood from people who were alopecia areata patients. The sample comes from a study of CD8+ T cells in alopecia areata. Overall study: Oral tofacitinib (5 to 10 mg twice daily) was administered to treated patients. Tofacitinib ran for 6 to 18 months before 6 months off drug. Study-wide points: Affected scalp, especially in alopecia totalis/universalis, had a higher clonality than normal scalp did. Sequenced scalp T cells also include alphabeta T cells resident in normal skin.

The sample was skin. This sequence joins TRBV2 and TRBJ2-2; 8 bases are shared with TRBD1. This receptor was taken from a human donor with alopecia areata. The CDR3 DNA follows: TGTGCCAGCAGGAGGCAGGACAGGGTCCCCGGGGAGCTGTTTTTT. This sequence encodes CASRRQDRVPGELFF.